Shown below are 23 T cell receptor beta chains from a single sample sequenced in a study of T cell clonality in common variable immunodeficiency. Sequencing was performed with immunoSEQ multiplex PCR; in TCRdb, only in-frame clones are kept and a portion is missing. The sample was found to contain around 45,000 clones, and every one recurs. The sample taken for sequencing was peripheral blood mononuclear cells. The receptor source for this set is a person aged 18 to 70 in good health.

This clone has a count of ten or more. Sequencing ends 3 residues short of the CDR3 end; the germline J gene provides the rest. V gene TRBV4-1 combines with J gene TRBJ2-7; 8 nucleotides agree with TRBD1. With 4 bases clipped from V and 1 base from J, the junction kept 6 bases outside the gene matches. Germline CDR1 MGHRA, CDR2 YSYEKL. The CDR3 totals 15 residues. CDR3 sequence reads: CASSRGQGPSYEQYF. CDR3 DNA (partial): TGCGCCAGCAGCCGCGGACAGGGACCTTCCTACGAG.

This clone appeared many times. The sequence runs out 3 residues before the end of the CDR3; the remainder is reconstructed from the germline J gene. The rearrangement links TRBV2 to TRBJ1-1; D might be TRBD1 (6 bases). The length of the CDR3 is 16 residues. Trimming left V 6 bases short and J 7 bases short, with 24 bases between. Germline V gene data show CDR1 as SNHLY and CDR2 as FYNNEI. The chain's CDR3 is CASRGGILVGGNEAFF. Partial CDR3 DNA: TGTGCCAGCAGGGGGGGGATCTTAGTGGGGGGCAATGAA.

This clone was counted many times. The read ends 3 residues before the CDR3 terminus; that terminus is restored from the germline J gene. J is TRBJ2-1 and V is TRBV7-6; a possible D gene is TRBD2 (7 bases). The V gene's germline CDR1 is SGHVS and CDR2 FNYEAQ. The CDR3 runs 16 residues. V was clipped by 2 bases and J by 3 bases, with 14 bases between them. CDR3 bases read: TGTGCCAGCAGCTTAAGGGGGGCTAGCGGCTACAATGAG. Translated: CASSLRGASGYNE. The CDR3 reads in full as CASSLRGASGYNEQFF.

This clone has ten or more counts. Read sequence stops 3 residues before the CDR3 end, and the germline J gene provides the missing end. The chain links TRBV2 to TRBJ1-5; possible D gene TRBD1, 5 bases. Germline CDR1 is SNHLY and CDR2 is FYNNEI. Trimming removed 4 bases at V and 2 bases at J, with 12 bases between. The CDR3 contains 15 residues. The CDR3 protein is CASSVRGRGNQPQHF. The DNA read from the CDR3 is TGTGCCAGCAGTGTTAGGGGAAGGGGCAATCAGCCC.

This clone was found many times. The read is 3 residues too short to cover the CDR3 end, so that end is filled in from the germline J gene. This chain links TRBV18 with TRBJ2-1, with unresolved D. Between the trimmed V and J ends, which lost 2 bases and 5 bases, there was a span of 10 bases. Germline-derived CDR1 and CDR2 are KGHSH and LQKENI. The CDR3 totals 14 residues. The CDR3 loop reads CASSPYVADNEQFF. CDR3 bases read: TGTGCCAGCTCACCATATGTGGCTGACAATGAG.

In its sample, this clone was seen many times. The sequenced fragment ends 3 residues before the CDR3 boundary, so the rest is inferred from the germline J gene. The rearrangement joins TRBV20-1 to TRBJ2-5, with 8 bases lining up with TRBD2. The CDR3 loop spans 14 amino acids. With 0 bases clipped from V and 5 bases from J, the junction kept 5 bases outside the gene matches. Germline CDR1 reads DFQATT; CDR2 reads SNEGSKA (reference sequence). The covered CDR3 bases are TGCAGTGCTAGAGACGGGGGGGCACGGGAGACC. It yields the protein CSARDGGARET. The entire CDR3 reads CSARDGGARETQYF.

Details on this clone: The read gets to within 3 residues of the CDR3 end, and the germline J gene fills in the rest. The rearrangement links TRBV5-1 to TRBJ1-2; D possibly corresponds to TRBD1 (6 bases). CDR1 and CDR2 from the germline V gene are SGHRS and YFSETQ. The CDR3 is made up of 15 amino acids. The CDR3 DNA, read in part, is TGCGCCAGCAGCTCTTCTCAGGGGTACCGCTACGAG. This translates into CASSSSQGYRYE. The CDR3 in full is CASSSSQGYRYEYTF.

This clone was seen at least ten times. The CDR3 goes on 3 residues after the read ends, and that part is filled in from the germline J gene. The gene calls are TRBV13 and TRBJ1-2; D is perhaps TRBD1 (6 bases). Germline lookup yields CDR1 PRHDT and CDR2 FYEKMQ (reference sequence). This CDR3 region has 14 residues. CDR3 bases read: TGTGCCAGCAGCTCGGAAAGCACAGGGTTGGGC. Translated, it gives CASSSESTGLG. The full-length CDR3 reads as CASSSESTGLGYTF.

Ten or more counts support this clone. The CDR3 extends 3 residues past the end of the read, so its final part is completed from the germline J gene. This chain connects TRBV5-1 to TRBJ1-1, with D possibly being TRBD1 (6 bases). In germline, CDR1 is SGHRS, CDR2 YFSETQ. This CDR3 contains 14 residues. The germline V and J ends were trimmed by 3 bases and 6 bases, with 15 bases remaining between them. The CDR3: CASSSGHTLSEAFF. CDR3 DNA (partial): TGCGCCAGCAGCTCGGGACATACTCTCTCTGAA.

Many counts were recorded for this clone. CDR3 DNA (partial): TGCAGTGCTAGAGCACGGGTAAACTATGGT. Encoded protein: CSARARVNYG. The entire CDR3 sequence reads CSARARVNYGQYF. The V call is TRBV20-1, the J call TRBJ2-4; D not certain. The read comes to an end 3 residues before the CDR3 does, leaving the germline J gene to fill in the end. The germline V gene has CDR1 DFQATT and CDR2 SNEGSKA (reference sequence). The CDR3 contains 13 residues.

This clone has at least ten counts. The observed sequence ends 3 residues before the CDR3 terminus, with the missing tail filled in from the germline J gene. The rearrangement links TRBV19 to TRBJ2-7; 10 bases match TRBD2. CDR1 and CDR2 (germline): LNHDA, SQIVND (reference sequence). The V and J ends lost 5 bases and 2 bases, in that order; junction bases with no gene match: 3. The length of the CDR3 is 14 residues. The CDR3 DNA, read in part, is TGTGCCAGTAGTTCAGCGGGGGGGCCCTACGAG. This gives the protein CASSSAGGPYE. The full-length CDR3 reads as CASSSAGGPYEQYF.

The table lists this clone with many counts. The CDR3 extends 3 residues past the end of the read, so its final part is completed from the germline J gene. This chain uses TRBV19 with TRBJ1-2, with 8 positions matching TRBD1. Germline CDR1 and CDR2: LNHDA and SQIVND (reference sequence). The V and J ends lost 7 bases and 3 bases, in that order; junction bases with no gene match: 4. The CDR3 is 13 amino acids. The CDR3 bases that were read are TGTGCCAGTACCTACAGGGGGGACTATGGC. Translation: CASTYRGDYG. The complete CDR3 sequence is CASTYRGDYGYTF.

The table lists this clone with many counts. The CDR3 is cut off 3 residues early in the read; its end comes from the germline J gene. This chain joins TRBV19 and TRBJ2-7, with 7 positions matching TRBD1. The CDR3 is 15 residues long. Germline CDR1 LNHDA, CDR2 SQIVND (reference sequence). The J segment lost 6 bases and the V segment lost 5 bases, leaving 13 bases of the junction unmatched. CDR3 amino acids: CASSPRQGRASEQYF. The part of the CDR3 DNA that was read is TGTGCCAGTAGTCCCAGACAGGGAAGGGCCAGCGAG.

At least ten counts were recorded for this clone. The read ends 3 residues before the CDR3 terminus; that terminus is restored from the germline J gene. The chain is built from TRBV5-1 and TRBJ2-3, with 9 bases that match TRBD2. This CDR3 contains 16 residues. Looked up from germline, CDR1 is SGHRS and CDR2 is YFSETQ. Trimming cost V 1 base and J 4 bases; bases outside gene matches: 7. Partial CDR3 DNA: TGCGCCAGCAGCTTGCCCCTTAGCGGGGGATCAGATACG. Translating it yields CASSLPLSGGSDT. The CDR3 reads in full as CASSLPLSGGSDTQYF.

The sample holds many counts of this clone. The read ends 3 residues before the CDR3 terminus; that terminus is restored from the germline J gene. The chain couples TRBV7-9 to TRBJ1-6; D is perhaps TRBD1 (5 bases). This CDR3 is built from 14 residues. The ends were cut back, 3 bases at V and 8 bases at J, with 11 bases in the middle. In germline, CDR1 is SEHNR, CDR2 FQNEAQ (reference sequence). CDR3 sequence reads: CASSFQGRDSPLHF. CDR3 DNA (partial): TGTGCCAGCAGCTTTCAGGGTAGGGATTCACCC.

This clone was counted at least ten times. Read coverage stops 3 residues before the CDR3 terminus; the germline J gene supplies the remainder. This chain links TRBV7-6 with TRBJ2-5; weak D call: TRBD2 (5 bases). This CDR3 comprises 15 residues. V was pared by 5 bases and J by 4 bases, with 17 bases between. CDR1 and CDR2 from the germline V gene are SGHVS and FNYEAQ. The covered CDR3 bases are TGTGCCAGCAGCGCGGGCCCGAGGCTGTTAGAGACC. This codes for CASSAGPRLLET. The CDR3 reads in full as CASSAGPRLLETQYF. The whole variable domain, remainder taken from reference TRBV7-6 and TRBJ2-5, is GAGVSQSPRYKVTKRGQDVALRCDPISGHVSLYWYRQALGQGPEFLTYFNYEAQQDKSGLPNDRFSAERPEGSISTLTIQRTEQRDSAMYRCASSAGPRLLETQYFGPGTRLLVL.

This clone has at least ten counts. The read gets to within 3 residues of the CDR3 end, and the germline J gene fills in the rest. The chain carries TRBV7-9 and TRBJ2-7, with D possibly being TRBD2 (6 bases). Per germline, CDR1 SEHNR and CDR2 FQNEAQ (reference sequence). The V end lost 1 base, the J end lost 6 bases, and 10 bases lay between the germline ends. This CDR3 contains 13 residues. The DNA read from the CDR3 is TGTGCCAGCAGCTTAGGCGGGGTCCGCGAG. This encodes CASSLGGVRE. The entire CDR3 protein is CASSLGGVREQYF.

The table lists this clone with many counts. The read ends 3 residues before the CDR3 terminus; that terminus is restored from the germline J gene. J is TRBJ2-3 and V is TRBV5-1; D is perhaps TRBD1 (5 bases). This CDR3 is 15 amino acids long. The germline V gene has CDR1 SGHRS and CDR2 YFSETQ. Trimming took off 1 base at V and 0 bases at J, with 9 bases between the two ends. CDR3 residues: CASSLRGSSTDTQYF. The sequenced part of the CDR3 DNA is TGCGCCAGCAGCTTGAGGGGCAGCAGCACAGATACG.

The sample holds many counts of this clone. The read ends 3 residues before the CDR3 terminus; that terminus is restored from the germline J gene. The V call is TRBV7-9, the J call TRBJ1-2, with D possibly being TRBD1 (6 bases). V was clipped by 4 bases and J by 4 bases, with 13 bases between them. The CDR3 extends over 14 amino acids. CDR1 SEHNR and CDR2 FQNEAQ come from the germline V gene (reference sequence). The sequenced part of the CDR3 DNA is TGTGCCAGCAGCTCATCAGGACAGCTCTATGGC. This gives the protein CASSSSGQLYG. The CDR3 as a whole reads CASSSSGQLYGYTF.

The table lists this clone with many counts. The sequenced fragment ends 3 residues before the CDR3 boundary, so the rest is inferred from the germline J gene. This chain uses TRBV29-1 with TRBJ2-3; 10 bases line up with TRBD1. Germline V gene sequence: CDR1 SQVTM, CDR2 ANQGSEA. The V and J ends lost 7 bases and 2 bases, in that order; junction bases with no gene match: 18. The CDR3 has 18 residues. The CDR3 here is CSAAGTGEDPIHTDTQYF. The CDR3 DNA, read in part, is TGCAGCGCCGCGGGGACAGGGGAAGACCCTATACACACAGATACG.

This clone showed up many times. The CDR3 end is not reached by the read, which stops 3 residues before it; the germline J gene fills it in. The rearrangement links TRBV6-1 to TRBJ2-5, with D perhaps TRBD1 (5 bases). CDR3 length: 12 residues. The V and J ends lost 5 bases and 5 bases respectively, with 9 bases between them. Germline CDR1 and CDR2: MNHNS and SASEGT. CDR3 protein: CASSQGAETQYF. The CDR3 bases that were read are TGTGCCAGCAGTCAAGGGGCGGAGACC.

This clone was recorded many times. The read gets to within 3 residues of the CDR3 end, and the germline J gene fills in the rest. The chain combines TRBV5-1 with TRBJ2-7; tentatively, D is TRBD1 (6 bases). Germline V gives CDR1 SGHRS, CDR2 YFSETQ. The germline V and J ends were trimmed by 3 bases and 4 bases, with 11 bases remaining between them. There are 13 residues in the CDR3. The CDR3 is CASSSPTGYEQYF. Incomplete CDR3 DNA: TGCGCCAGCAGCTCCCCTACAGGGTACGAG.

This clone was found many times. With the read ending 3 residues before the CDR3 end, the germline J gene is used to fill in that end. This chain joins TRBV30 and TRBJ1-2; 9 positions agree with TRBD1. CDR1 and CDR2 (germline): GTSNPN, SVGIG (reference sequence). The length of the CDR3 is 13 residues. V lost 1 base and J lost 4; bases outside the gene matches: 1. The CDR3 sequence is CAWSEDRGYGYTF. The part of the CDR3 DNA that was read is TGTGCCTGGAGTGAGGACAGGGGCTATGGC.